A selection of T cell receptor beta chains follows, all from one sample in a study of radiation and T cells in renal cell carcinoma. Profiled with immunoSEQ multiplex PCR; TCRdb holds only in-frame clones, not every one. The sample shows about 140,000 clones, 75% to 90% of them seen only once. The specimen comprised blood, sampled from a patient whose treatment included radiotherapy and nephrectomy. Receptors were obtained from a woman in her 50s with renal cell carcinoma. CDR3s include the opening cysteine and the closing phenylalanine or tryptophan. Fields, in order: V gene, J gene, CDR3 length, clone size, CDR3 protein. Size is omitted from some rows. Given values are once, few, many or a class for expanded clones.

v_gene: TRBV5-1
j_gene: TRBJ1-1
len: 14
abundance: NA
CDR3aa: CASSLTLVGTEAFF

v_gene: TRBV11-2
j_gene: TRBJ2-1
len: 12
abundance: NA
CDR3aa: CASRPETGWEFF

v_gene: TRBV6-1
j_gene: TRBJ1-5
len: 15
abundance: NA
CDR3aa: CASSEFVVGNQPQHF

v_gene: TRBV6-5
j_gene: TRBJ1-2
len: 14
abundance: NA
CDR3aa: CASSGDRVRYGYTF

v_gene: TRBV7-2
j_gene: TRBJ1-1
len: 19
abundance: NA
CDR3aa: CASIPITWADGSMNTEAFF

v_gene: TRBV6-1
j_gene: TRBJ2-5
len: 14
abundance: NA
CDR3aa: CASSVDRGDGTQYF

v_gene: TRBV9
j_gene: TRBJ1-4
len: 15
abundance: NA
CDR3aa: CASSVTTGANEKLFF

v_gene: TRBV6-1
j_gene: TRBJ2-7
len: 12
abundance: once
CDR3aa: CASNRGRNEQYF

v_gene: TRBV19
j_gene: TRBJ1-3
len: 15
abundance: NA
CDR3aa: CASKDRATSGNTIYF

v_gene: TRBV7-3
j_gene: TRBJ2-1
len: 14
abundance: NA
CDR3aa: CASTPGPASSRQFF

v_gene: TRBV9
j_gene: TRBJ2-1
len: 14
abundance: NA
CDR3aa: CASSVVGFNNEQFF

v_gene: TRBV4-3
j_gene: TRBJ1-1
len: 14
abundance: NA
CDR3aa: CASSRGQITTEAFF

v_gene: TRBV6-1
j_gene: TRBJ2-2
len: 13
abundance: NA
CDR3aa: CASSEAATGELFF

v_gene: TRBV5-1
j_gene: TRBJ2-3
len: 14
abundance: once
CDR3aa: CASMSRQGADTQYF

v_gene: TRBV10-3
j_gene: TRBJ2-1
len: 14
abundance: once
CDR3aa: CATELGSSYNEQFF

v_gene: TRBV23-1
j_gene: TRBJ1-2
len: 13
abundance: once
CDR3aa: CASSQEGNYGYTF

v_gene: TRBV14
j_gene: TRBJ1-3
len: 16
abundance: NA
CDR3aa: CASSQALGVSGNTIYF

v_gene: TRBV27
j_gene: TRBJ2-7
len: 14
abundance: once
CDR3aa: CASRNGQGVYEQYF

v_gene: TRBV5-1
j_gene: TRBJ2-7
len: 17
abundance: NA
CDR3aa: CASSSRTSPRGSYEQYF

v_gene: TRBV19
j_gene: TRBJ2-3
len: 13
abundance: NA
CDR3aa: CASKRGSADTQYF

v_gene: TRBV5-1
j_gene: TRBJ2-1
len: 14
abundance: NA
CDR3aa: CASSAVRGYNEQFF

v_gene: TRBV7-9
j_gene: TRBJ2-7
len: 14
abundance: NA
CDR3aa: CASSLRASSYEQYF

v_gene: TRBV18
j_gene: TRBJ2-7
len: 15
abundance: NA
CDR3aa: CASSPSPDRDYEQYF

v_gene: TRBV9
j_gene: TRBJ1-2
len: 14
abundance: NA
CDR3aa: CASSKQTGYYGYTF

v_gene: TRBV4-3
j_gene: TRBJ1-5
len: 16
abundance: NA
CDR3aa: CASSQTAGGADQPQHF

v_gene: TRBV4-3
j_gene: TRBJ1-4
len: 13
abundance: NA
CDR3aa: CASSQDFNEKLFF

v_gene: TRBV6-5
j_gene: TRBJ1-2
len: 14
abundance: NA
CDR3aa: CASSYSRTVYGYTF

v_gene: TRBV15
j_gene: TRBJ2-7
len: 15
abundance: once
CDR3aa: CATSRVGGGSYEQYF

v_gene: TRBV11-2
j_gene: TRBJ1-2
len: 15
abundance: NA
CDR3aa: CASSSQPAGARGYTF

v_gene: TRBV18
j_gene: TRBJ2-4
len: 11
abundance: NA
CDR3aa: CASSLGSIQYF

v_gene: TRBV11-2
j_gene: TRBJ1-1
len: 14
abundance: NA
CDR3aa: CASSPTVGYTEAFF

v_gene: TRBV9
j_gene: TRBJ2-7
len: 15
abundance: NA
CDR3aa: CASSMGTLSSYEQYF

v_gene: TRBV6-5
j_gene: TRBJ1-2
len: 11
abundance: NA
CDR3aa: CASGRGYGYTF

v_gene: TRBV9
j_gene: TRBJ1-1
len: 13
abundance: NA
CDR3aa: CASSVGPVGVGFF

v_gene: TRBV14
j_gene: TRBJ2-1
len: 16
abundance: NA
CDR3aa: CASSQVGTGVVGEQFF

v_gene: TRBV7-9
j_gene: TRBJ2-3
len: 15
abundance: NA
CDR3aa: CASSFVSGGLDTQYF

v_gene: TRBV7-7
j_gene: TRBJ2-4
len: 18
abundance: NA
CDR3aa: CASSLVPYEDRTQDIQYF

v_gene: TRBV4-2
j_gene: TRBJ2-7
len: 15
abundance: NA
CDR3aa: CASSQDVASSYEQYF

v_gene: TRBV6-4
j_gene: TRBJ2-3
len: 14
abundance: NA
CDR3aa: CASSDRDRGDTQYF

v_gene: TRBV9
j_gene: TRBJ1-6
len: 15
abundance: NA
CDR3aa: CASRETGEYNSPLHF

v_gene: TRBV7-3
j_gene: TRBJ2-3
len: 14
abundance: NA
CDR3aa: CASSPGTSTDTQYF

v_gene: TRBV11-2
j_gene: TRBJ1-1
len: 14
abundance: NA
CDR3aa: CASSVPVRSTEAFF

v_gene: TRBV11-2
j_gene: TRBJ2-3
len: 15
abundance: once
CDR3aa: CASSRDSLSTDTQYF

v_gene: TRBV5-5
j_gene: TRBJ2-2
len: 14
abundance: few
CDR3aa: CASSLHRMAGELFF

v_gene: TRBV5-4
j_gene: TRBJ2-1
len: 16
abundance: NA
CDR3aa: CASSQGLRDSRNEQFF

v_gene: TRBV9
j_gene: TRBJ2-5
len: 13
abundance: NA
CDR3aa: CASSAKFLETQYF

v_gene: TRBV7-9
j_gene: TRBJ2-3
len: 16
abundance: NA
CDR3aa: CASSQGATGSTDTQYF

v_gene: TRBV28
j_gene: TRBJ1-6
len: 17
abundance: NA
CDR3aa: CASSLFPGEYYNSPLHF